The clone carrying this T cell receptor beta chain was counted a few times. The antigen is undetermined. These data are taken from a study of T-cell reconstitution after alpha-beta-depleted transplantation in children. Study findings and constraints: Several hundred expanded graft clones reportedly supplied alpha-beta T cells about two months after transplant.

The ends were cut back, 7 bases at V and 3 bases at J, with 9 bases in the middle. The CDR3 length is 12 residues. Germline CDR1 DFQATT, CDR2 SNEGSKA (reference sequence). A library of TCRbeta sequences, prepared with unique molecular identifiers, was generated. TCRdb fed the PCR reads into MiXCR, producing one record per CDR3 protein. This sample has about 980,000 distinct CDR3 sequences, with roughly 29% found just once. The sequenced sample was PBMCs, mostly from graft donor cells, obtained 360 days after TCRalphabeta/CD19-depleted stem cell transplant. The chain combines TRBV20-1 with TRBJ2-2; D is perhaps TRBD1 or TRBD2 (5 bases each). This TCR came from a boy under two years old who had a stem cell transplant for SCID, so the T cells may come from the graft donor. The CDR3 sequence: CSVPGHTGELFF. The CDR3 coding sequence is TGCAGTGTTCCGGGGCACACCGGGGAGCTGTTTTTT.